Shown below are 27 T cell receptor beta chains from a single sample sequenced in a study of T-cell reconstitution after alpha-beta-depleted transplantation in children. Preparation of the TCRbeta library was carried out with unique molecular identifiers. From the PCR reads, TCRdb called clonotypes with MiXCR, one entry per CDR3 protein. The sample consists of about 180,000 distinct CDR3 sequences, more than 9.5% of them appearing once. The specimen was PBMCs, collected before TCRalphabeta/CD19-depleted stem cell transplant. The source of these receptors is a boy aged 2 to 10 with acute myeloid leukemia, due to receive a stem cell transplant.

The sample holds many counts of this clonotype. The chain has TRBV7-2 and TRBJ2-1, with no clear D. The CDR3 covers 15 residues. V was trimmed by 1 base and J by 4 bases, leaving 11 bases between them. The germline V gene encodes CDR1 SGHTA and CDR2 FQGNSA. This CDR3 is CASSLGTVGYNEQFF. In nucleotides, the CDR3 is TGTGCCAGCAGCTTAGGTACAGTGGGGTACAATGAGCAGTTCTTC.

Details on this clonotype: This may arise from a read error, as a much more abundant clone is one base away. The CDR3 sequence: CASSLRFGDTF. In DNA form, the CDR3 reads TGTGCCAGCAGTCTCAGGTTCGGCGACACCTTC. The chain carries TRBV6-1 and TRBJ1-2; D is uncertain. CDR3 size: 11 residues. Deletions cut 5 bases from V and 12 bases from J, with 13 bases between. Germline V gives CDR1 MNHNS, CDR2 SASEGT.

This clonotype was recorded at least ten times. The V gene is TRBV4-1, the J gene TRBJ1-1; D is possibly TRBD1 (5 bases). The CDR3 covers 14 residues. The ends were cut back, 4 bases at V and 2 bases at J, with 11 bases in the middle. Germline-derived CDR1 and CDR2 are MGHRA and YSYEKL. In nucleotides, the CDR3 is TGCGCCAGCAGCCGTGGGGGGAGCAACACTGAAGCTTTCTTT. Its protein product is CASSRGGSNTEAFF.

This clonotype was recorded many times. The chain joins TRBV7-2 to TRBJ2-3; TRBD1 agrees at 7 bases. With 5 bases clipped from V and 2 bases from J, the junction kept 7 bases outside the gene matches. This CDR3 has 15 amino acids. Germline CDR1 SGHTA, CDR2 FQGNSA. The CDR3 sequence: CASSVQGPPTDTQYF. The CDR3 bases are TGTGCCAGCAGCGTACAGGGGCCCCCCACAGATACGCAGTATTTT.

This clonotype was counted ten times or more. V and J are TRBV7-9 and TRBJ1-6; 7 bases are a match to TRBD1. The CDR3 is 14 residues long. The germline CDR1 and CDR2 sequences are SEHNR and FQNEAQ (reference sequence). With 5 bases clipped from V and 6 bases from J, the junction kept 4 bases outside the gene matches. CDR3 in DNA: TGTGCCAGCAGCCAGGGACAGATTAATTCACCCCTCCACTTT. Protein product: CASSQGQINSPLHF. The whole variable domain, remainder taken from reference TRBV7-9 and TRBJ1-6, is DTGVSQNPRHKITKRGQNVTFRCDPISEHNRLYWYRQTLGQGPEFLTYFQNEAQLEKSRLLSDRFSAERPKGSFSTLEIQRTEQGDSAMYLCASSQGQINSPLHFGNGTRLTVT.

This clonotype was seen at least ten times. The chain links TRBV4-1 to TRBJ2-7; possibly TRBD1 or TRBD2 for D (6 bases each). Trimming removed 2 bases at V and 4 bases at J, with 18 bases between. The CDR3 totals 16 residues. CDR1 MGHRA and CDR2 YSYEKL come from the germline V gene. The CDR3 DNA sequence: TGCGCCAGCAGCCAACCCCCGGGGGCTGGTAGGTACGAGCAGTACTTC. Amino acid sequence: CASSQPPGAGRYEQYF.

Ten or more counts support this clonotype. CDR3 amino acids: CASSRDRDEIRSEQYV. CDR3 nucleotide sequence: TGTGCCAGCAGTCGAGACAGGGACGAGATTAGGAGCGAGCAGTACGTC. The V call is TRBV6-2 or TRBV6-3, the J call TRBJ2-7; 7 bases map to TRBD1. There are 16 residues in the CDR3. V gave up 5 bases and J gave up 6 bases; unmatched junction bases: 16. Germline V gene data show CDR1 as MNHEY and CDR2 as SVGEGT.

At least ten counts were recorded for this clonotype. The CDR3 nucleotides are TGTGCCACCAGTGAGCTGGACAGCTACGAGCAGTACTTC. Translating gives CATSELDSYEQYF. The chain links TRBV24-1 to TRBJ2-7, with TRBD1 as a possible D gene (6 bases). CDR1 is KGHDR and CDR2 is SFDVKD in the germline V gene. V lost 4 bases, J lost 3 bases, and 9 bases lay in between. The CDR3 totals 13 residues.

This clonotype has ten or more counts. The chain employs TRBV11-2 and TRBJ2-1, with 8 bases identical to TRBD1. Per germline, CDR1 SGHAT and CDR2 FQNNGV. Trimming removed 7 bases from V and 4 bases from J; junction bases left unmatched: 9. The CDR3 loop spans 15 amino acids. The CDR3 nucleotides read TGTGCCAGCATCCTGGGGACAGGACCTTACAATGAGCAGTTCTTC. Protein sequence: CASILGTGPYNEQFF.

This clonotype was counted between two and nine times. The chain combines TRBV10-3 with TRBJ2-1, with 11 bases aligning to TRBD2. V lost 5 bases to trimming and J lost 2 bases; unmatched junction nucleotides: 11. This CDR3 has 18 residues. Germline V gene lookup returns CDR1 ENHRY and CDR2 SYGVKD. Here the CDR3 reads CAISSQGVSGRAYNEQFF. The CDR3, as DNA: TGTGCCATCAGTTCCCAAGGGGTTAGCGGGAGGGCCTACAATGAGCAGTTCTTC.

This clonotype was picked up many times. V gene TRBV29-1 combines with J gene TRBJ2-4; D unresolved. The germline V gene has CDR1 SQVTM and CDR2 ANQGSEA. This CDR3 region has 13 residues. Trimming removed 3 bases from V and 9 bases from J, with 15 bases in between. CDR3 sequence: CSVEPIFDGIQYF. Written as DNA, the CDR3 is TGCAGCGTTGAGCCAATCTTCGACGGCATTCAGTACTTC. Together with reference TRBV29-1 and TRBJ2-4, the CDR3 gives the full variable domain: SAVISQKPSRDICQRGTSLTIQCQVDSQVTMMFWYRQQPGQSLTLIATANQGSEATYESGFVIDKFPISRPNLTFSTLTVSNMSPEDSSIYLCSVEPIFDGIQYFGAGTRLSVL.

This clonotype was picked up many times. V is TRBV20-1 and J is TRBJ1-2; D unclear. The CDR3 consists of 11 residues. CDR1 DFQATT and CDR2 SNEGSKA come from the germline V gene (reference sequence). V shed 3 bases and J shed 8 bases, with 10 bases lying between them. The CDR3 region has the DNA TGCAGTGCTAGTGCTCCAGCGGGCTACACCTTC. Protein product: CSASAPAGYTF.

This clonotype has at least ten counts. Written as DNA, the CDR3 is TGTGCCAGCAGCCATGGCCATAACGCTGAAGCTTTCTTT. As protein: CASSHGHNAEAFF. The chain employs TRBV3-1 and TRBJ1-1, with no clear D. V gave up 3 bases and J gave up 6 bases, with 11 bases separating them. CDR3 length: 13 amino acids. The germline V gene has CDR1 LGHDT and CDR2 YNNKEL (reference sequence).

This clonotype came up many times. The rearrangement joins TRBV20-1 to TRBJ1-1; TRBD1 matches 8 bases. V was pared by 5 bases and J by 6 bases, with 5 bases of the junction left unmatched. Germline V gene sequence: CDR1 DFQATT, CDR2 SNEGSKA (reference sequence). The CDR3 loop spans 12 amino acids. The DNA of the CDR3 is TGCAGTGCTTCGTTACAGGGGGCTGAAGCTTTCTTT. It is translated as CSASLQGAEAFF.

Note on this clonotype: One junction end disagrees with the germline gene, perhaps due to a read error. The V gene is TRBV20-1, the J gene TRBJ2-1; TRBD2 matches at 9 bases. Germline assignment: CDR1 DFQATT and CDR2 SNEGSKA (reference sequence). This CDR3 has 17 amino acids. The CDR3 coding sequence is TGCTGTGCTAGAGATCTTAGGGATAGCGGGAGAACCAATGAGCAGTTCTTC. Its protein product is CCARDLRDSGRTNEQFF.

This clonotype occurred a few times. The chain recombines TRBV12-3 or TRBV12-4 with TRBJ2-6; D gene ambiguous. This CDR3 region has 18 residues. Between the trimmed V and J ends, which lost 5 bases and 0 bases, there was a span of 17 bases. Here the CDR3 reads CASSPSWLGSSGANVLTF. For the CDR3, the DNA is TGTGCCAGCAGTCCCTCTTGGTTGGGAAGCTCTGGGGCCAACGTCCTGACTTTC.

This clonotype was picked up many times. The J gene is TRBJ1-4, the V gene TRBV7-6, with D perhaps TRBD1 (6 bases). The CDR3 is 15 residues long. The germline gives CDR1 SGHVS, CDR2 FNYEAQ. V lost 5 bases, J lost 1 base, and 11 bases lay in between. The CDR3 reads CASSDPQGTNEKLFF. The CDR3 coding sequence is TGTGCCAGCAGCGACCCACAGGGAACTAATGAAAAACTGTTTTTT.

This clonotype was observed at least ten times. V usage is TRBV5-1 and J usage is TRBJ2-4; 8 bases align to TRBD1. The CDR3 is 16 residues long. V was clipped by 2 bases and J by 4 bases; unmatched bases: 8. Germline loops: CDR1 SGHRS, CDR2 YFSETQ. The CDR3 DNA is TGCGCCAGCAGCTTTTCATCTCGACAGGGGAAAAACATTCAGTACTTC. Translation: CASSFSSRQGKNIQYF.

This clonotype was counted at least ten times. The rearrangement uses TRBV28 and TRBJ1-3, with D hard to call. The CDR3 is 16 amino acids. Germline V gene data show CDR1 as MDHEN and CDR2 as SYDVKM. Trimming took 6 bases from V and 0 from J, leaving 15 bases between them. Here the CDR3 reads CASSTPGSHSGNTIYF. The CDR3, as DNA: TGTGCCAGCAGCACCCCCGGATCCCACTCTGGAAACACCATATATTTT.

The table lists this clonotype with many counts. The CDR3, as DNA: TGTGCCAGCAAACGCGGGGCCTCCTACAATGAGCAGTTCTTC. It yields the protein CASKRGASYNEQFF. This sequence joins TRBV7-2 and TRBJ2-1, with D perhaps TRBD2 (6 bases). This CDR3 contains 14 residues. V shed 7 bases and J shed 0 bases, with 10 bases lying between them. From germline, CDR1 is SGHTA and CDR2 FQGNSA.

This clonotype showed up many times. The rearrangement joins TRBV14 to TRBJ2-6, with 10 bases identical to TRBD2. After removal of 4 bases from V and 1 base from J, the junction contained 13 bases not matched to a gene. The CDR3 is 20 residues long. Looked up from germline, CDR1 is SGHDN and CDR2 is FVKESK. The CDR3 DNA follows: TGTGCCAGCAGCCCGCAAGGGTGGCTAGCGGGAGAATCTGGGGCCAACGTCCTGACTTTC. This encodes CASSPQGWLAGESGANVLTF.

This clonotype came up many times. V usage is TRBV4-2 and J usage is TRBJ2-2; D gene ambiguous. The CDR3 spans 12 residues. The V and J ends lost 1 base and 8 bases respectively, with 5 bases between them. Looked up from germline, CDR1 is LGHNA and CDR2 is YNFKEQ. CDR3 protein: CASSQARGELFF. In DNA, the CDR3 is TGTGCCAGCAGCCAAGCTAGGGGGGAGCTGTTTTTT.

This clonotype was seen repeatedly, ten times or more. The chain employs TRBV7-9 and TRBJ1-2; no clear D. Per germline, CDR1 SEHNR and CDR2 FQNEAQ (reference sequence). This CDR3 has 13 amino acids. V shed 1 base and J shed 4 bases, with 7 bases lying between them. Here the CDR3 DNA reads TGTGCCAGCAGCTTAGGTCTGTCCTATGGCTACACCTTC. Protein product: CASSLGLSYGYTF.

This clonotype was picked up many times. The CDR3 region has the DNA TGCAGCGTTGCCGACCGCCTGGGAGAAGCTTTCTTT. Protein: CSVADRLGEAFF. The V call is TRBV29-1, the J call TRBJ1-1; unclear D gene. Deletions cut 4 bases from V and 8 bases from J, with 14 bases between. Germline assignment: CDR1 SQVTM and CDR2 ANQGSEA. The CDR3 covers 12 residues.

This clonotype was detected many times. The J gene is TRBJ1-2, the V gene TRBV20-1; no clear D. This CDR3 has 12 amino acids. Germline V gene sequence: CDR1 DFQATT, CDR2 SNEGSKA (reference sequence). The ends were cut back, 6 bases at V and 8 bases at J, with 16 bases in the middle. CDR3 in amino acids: CSAPPQGWGYTF. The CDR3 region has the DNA TGCAGTGCCCCCCCCCAAGGCTGGGGCTACACCTTC.

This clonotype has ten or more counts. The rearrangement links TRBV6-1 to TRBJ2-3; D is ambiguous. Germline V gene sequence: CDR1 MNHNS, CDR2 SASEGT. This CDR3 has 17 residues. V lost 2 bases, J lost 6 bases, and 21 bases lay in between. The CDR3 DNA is TGTGCCAGCAGTGAAATGGTCGGCGGCCCCATAGGGGATACGCAGTATTTT. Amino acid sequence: CASSEMVGGPIGDTQYF.

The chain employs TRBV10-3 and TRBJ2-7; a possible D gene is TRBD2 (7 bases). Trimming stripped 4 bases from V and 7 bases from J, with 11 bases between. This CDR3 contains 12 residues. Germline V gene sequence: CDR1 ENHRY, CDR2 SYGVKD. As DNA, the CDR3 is TGTGCCATCAGTGCGCGGGGGCGAGAGCAGTACGTC. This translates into CAISARGREQYV.